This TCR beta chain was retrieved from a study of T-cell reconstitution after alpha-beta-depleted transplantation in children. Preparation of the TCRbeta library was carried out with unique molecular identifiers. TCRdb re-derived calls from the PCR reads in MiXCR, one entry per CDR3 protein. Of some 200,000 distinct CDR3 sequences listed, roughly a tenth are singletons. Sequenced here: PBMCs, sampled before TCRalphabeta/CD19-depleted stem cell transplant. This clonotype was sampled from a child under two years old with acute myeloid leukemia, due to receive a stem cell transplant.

This CDR3 is CSARDPGQGPPYEQYF. The CDR3 coding sequence is TGCAGTGCTAGAGATCCCGGGCAGGGGCCCCCCTACGAGCAGTACTTC. The chain uses TRBV20-1 and TRBJ2-7; TRBD1 is a possible D gene (6 bases). The CDR3 covers 16 residues. The germline gives CDR1 DFQATT, CDR2 SNEGSKA (reference sequence). V lost 0 bases to trimming and J lost 2 bases, with 17 bases between them.